Shown below are 26 T cell receptor beta chains from a single sample sequenced in a study of Ad26.COV2.S vaccination and SARS-CoV-2 variants. Clones were sequenced by immunoSEQ multiplex PCR, and TCRdb holds only the in-frame ones, with some missing. The data show 300,000 to 450,000 clones, roughly 94% seen once. The sample consisted of peripheral blood, taken after recovery from COVID-19. The receptors here all came from a human donor who had recovered from COVID-19.

The CDR3 spells CASSIDTGNEKLFF. CDR3 bases: TGTGCCAGCAGTATCGACACGGGTAATGAAAAACTGTTTTTT. This chain uses TRBV6-5 with TRBJ1-4; D not certain. V was clipped by 5 bases and J by 4 bases, with 11 bases between them. The germline V gene encodes CDR1 MNHEY and CDR2 SVGAGI. The CDR3 is made up of 14 amino acids.

This chain uses TRBV7-3 with TRBJ2-7; D uncertain. The CDR3 contains 19 residues. CDR1 SGHTA and CDR2 FQGTGA come from the germline V gene. V was trimmed by 2 bases and J by 3 bases, leaving 26 bases between them. The CDR3 region has the DNA TGTGCCAGCAGCTTATTTCCCCCCCTATCTCGACACTGGGTCTACGAGCAGTACTTC. As protein: CASSLFPPLSRHWVYEQYF.

CDR3 loop: CASSIGGTEQFF. The CDR3 coding sequence is TGTGCCAGTAGTATTGGGGGGACTGAGCAGTTCTTC. The V and J genes are TRBV19 and TRBJ2-1, with D tentatively TRBD2 (6 bases). There are 12 residues in the CDR3. The germline V gene has CDR1 LNHDA and CDR2 SQIVND (reference sequence). V was shortened by 3 bases and J by 9 bases, with 9 bases between the two germline ends.

This chain links TRBV7-2 with TRBJ2-7; TRBD2 agrees at 16 bases. Germline CDR1 reads SGHTA; CDR2 reads FQGNSA. Trimming at V came to 2 bases and at J to 7 bases, leaving 8 bases not matched to a gene. The CDR3 loop spans 17 amino acids. The CDR3 loop is CASSLPGLAGGSGEQYF. CDR3 DNA: TGTGCCAGCAGCTTACCGGGACTAGCGGGGGGGAGCGGGGAGCAGTACTTC.

As regards this clone: The same CDR3 arises from other DNA sequences in this sample as well. The chain carries TRBV12-3 or TRBV12-4 and TRBJ1-1; D might be TRBD1 (6 bases). V lost 3 bases, J lost 5 bases, and 10 bases lay in between. This CDR3 region has 13 residues. CDR3 loop: CASSFGRGTEAFF. CDR3 nucleotide sequence: TGTGCCAGCAGTTTTGGCAGGGGAACTGAAGCTTTCTTT.

CDR3 sequence: CASSQDGQTNTEAFF. CDR3 DNA sequence: TGCGCCAGCAGCCAAGATGGACAGACGAACACTGAAGCTTTCTTT. This sequence joins TRBV4-3 and TRBJ1-1, with D maybe TRBD1 (6 bases). The CDR3 totals 15 residues. The ends were cut back, 0 bases at V and 1 base at J, with 9 bases in the middle. CDR1 is LGHNA and CDR2 is YSLEER in the germline V gene.

The rearrangement links TRBV29-1 to TRBJ1-3; possible D gene TRBD1, 5 bases. Germline values: CDR1 SQVTM, CDR2 ANQGSEA. Trimming shortened V by 2 bases and J by 0 bases, and 8 bases separated the two germline ends. The CDR3 totals 14 residues. CDR3: CSVELGASGNTIYF. The CDR3 coding sequence is TGCAGCGTTGAATTAGGGGCCTCTGGAAACACCATATATTTT.

This clone was observed once. V gene TRBV29-1 combines with J gene TRBJ1-1; D is possibly TRBD1 (5 bases). The V end was cut by 4 bases, the J end by 5 bases, with 11 bases between. This CDR3 contains 12 residues. Germline V gives CDR1 SQVTM, CDR2 ANQGSEA. The CDR3 DNA reads TGCAGCGTTGTAGCAGGGAAGACTGAAGCTTTCTTT. Translation: CSVVAGKTEAFF.

The J gene is TRBJ1-2, the V gene TRBV2; TRBD1 is a possible D gene (6 bases). This CDR3 comprises 14 residues. CDR1 is SNHLY and CDR2 is FYNNEI in the germline V gene. V shed 6 bases and J shed 3 bases, with 14 bases lying between them. CDR3 sequence: CASRGEGGYYGYTF. The CDR3 coding sequence is TGTGCCAGCAGGGGCGAGGGGGGCTACTATGGCTACACCTTC.

This chain links TRBV7-2 with TRBJ1-1, with D perhaps matching TRBD1 (6 bases). The germline V gene has CDR1 SGHTA and CDR2 FQGNSA. The CDR3 has 14 amino acids. V lost 2 bases to trimming and J lost 5 bases, with 12 bases between them. CDR3 region: CASSLYGGRTEAFF. The CDR3 DNA sequence: TGTGCCAGCAGCTTATATGGGGGGCGAACTGAAGCTTTCTTT.

This clone was recorded only once. This chain uses TRBV7-9 with TRBJ2-1; D is perhaps TRBD1 (7 bases). This CDR3 comprises 15 residues. CDR1 is SEHNR and CDR2 is FQNEAQ in the germline V gene (reference sequence). The ends were cut back, 5 bases at V and 0 bases at J, with 11 bases in the middle. The CDR3 reads CASSPGGSSYNEQFF. The DNA for the CDR3 is TGTGCCAGCAGCCCAGGGGGGAGCTCCTACAATGAGCAGTTCTTC.

Note on this clone: Other DNA sequences from this sample encode an identical CDR3 as well. The gene calls are TRBV19 and TRBJ1-1; unclear D gene. The CDR3 has 13 residues. CDR1 LNHDA and CDR2 SQIVND come from the germline V gene (reference sequence). V was trimmed by 3 bases and J by 0 bases, leaving 5 bases between them. CDR3: CASSMGLNTEAFF. CDR3 bases: TGTGCCAGTAGTATGGGTCTGAACACTGAAGCTTTCTTT.

In DNA, the CDR3 is TGTGCCATCACCGAGACGGACAAGAACACCGGGGAGCTGTTTTTT. Translation: CAITETDKNTGELFF. V and J are TRBV10-3 and TRBJ2-2, with a tentative D call TRBD1 (5 bases). Germline V gene lookup returns CDR1 ENHRY and CDR2 SYGVKD. The CDR3 extends over 15 amino acids. V dropped 7 bases and J dropped 1 base, with 13 bases sitting between them.

V gene TRBV10-2 combines with J gene TRBJ2-2, with TRBD2 as a possible D gene (5 bases). The V end lost 6 bases, the J end lost 5 bases, and 16 bases lay between the germline ends. Germline V gives CDR1 WSHSY, CDR2 SAAADI. This CDR3 comprises 15 residues. CDR3 nucleotide sequence: TGCGCCAGCAGCCCGACTACCCCGGTTACCGGGGAGCTGTTTTTT. This translates into CASSPTTPVTGELFF.

This clone occurred a few times. This chain connects TRBV3-1 (or the pseudogene TRBV3-2) to TRBJ2-5; 7 bases are a match to TRBD2. The CDR3 is 15 residues long. The trim removed 4 bases at V and 4 bases at J, leaving 9 bases unmatched. Germline assignment: CDR1 LGHDT and CDR2 YNNKEL (reference sequence). The CDR3 region has the DNA TGTGCCAGCAGCCGAGACGGACTAGGCGGAGAGACCCAGTACTTC. Amino acid sequence: CASSRDGLGGETQYF.

The chain couples TRBV11-2 to TRBJ1-5, with D possibly matching TRBD1 (6 bases). V shed 6 bases and J shed 10 bases, with 22 bases lying between them. Germline values: CDR1 SGHAT, CDR2 FQNNGV. This CDR3 comprises 15 residues. CDR3 residues: CASSPGVGGGAPQHF. The DNA for the CDR3 is TGTGCCAGCAGTCCAGGGGTGGGAGGGGGTGCCCCCCAGCATTTT.

The chain couples TRBV6-5 to TRBJ1-5; the D gene is possibly TRBD1 (5 bases). The CDR3 covers 15 residues. Per germline, CDR1 MNHEY and CDR2 SVGAGI. Trimming removed 6 bases at V and 4 bases at J, with 16 bases between. The CDR3 loop is CASSPGPWENQPQHF. The CDR3, as DNA: TGTGCCAGCAGCCCGGGACCCTGGGAGAATCAGCCCCAGCATTTT.

The genes are TRBV19 and TRBJ2-7; D may be TRBD1 or TRBD2 (5 bases each). The CDR3 sequence is 12 residues long. Germline V lookup: CDR1 LNHDA, CDR2 SQIVND (reference sequence). CDR3 region: CATRGSVYEQYF. The CDR3 DNA is TGTGCTACAAGGGGTAGCGTCTACGAGCAGTACTTC.

About this clone: The sample holds other DNA sequences that translate to the same CDR3. The rearrangement links TRBV9 to TRBJ1-5; D remains unclear. Per germline, CDR1 SGDLS and CDR2 YYNGEE. The V end was cut by 0 bases, the J end by 4 bases, with 5 bases between. The length of the CDR3 is 13 residues. CDR3 loop: CASSVDGNQPQHF. CDR3 nucleotide sequence: TGTGCCAGCAGCGTAGATGGGAATCAGCCCCAGCATTTT.

The chain carries TRBV6-5 and TRBJ1-4; tentatively, D is TRBD1 (6 bases). From germline, CDR1 is MNHEY and CDR2 SVGAGI. V lost 6 bases and J lost 7, with 18 bases in between. The CDR3 runs 15 residues. The CDR3 sequence: CASSSLRDNSEKLFF. In DNA, the CDR3 is TGTGCCAGCAGCTCCCTCCGGGACAACAGTGAAAAACTGTTTTTT.

The chain carries TRBV3-1 (or the pseudogene TRBV3-2) and TRBJ1-1, with TRBD1 as a possible D gene (5 bases). V was trimmed by 2 bases and J by 4 bases, leaving 20 bases between them. This CDR3 spans 17 amino acids. Germline CDR1 reads LGHDT; CDR2 reads YNNKEL (reference sequence). The CDR3 is CASSQPQQEVKGTEAFF. CDR3 nucleotide sequence: TGTGCCAGCAGCCAACCCCAACAGGAGGTAAAAGGCACTGAAGCTTTCTTT.

V is TRBV5-1 and J is TRBJ1-6; D gene ambiguous. Germline CDR1 and CDR2: SGHRS and YFSETQ. The CDR3 loop spans 15 amino acids. The V and J ends lost 2 bases and 13 bases respectively, with 19 bases between them. The CDR3 reads CASSFGGEWGSPLHF. CDR3 bases: TGCGCCAGCAGCTTTGGCGGGGAGTGGGGTTCGCCCCTCCACTTT.

The chain employs TRBV7-2 and TRBJ1-1; no clear D. V was pared by 3 bases and J by 11 bases, with 10 bases between. The CDR3 contains 11 residues. In germline, CDR1 is SGHTA, CDR2 FQGNSA. CDR3 in amino acids: CASSFLLTAFF. Written as DNA, the CDR3 is TGTGCCAGCAGCTTCCTACTAACTGCTTTCTTT.

The chain joins TRBV5-1 to TRBJ2-4, with 7 bases fitting TRBD2. The V and J ends lost 0 bases and 2 bases, in that order; junction bases with no gene match: 2. There are 15 residues in the CDR3. Looked up from germline, CDR1 is SGHRS and CDR2 is YFSETQ. The CDR3 here is CASSLERGTKNIQYF. DNA for the CDR3: TGCGCCAGCAGCTTGGAGCGGGGAACCAAAAACATTCAGTACTTC.

This chain joins TRBV6-5 and TRBJ1-1, with 7 bases matching TRBD1. Trimming cost V 11 bases and J 3 bases; bases outside gene matches: 9. From germline, CDR1 is MNHEY and CDR2 SVGAGI. The CDR3 loop spans 13 amino acids. CDR3: CAAYRGGDTEAFF. CDR3 DNA sequence: TGTGCCGCCTACAGGGGAGGGGACACTGAAGCTTTCTTT.

This chain joins TRBV19 and TRBJ1-5, with D possibly being TRBD1 (5 bases). The CDR3 is 16 amino acids. Trimming pared 0 bases from V and 2 bases from J, leaving 11 bases between. Germline lookup yields CDR1 LNHDA and CDR2 SQIVND (reference sequence). In DNA, the CDR3 is TGTGCCAGTAGTATAGATCTTTGGGGGGGCAATCAGCCCCAGCATTTT. Protein sequence: CASSIDLWGGNQPQHF.